The rows below give T cell receptor beta chains drawn from one sample of a study of shared clonotypes between healthy human individuals. Sequencing was performed with immunoSEQ multiplex PCR; in TCRdb, only in-frame clones are kept and a portion is missing. The profile shows around 2.5 million clones, more than 85% of them singletons. Sample: naive CD4+ T cells from PBMCs. These receptors were collected from a man aged 18 to 35 in good health. Some clones in this sample may be carry-over from other donors' samples. CDR3s include the opening cysteine and the closing phenylalanine or tryptophan. A D gene is named only where the DNA matches it firmly. Only part of the rows carry a size: once, few, many, or a class if the clone is expanded.

cdr3_length,j_call,d_call,clone_size,v_call,cdr3_nt,cdr3_aa
16,TRBJ2-1,NA,NA,TRBV9,TGTGCCAGCAGCGTAACCCTCGCAACCAGCTACAATGAGCAGTTCTTC,CASSVTLATSYNEQFF
16,TRBJ1-6,NA,NA,TRBV7-3,TGTGCCAGCAGCTTAGGTGAGAGGGCGAGAAATTCACCCCTCCACTTT,CASSLGERARNSPLHF
14,TRBJ2-3,NA,NA,TRBV28,TGTGCCAGCAGCTCCCCCCGAGGGGTGGATACGCAGTATTTT,CASSSPRGVDTQYF
15,TRBJ1-4,TRBD1,NA,TRBV28,TGTGCCAGCAGCTGGGCCGGGACAGCAGATGAAAAACTGTTTTTT,CASSWAGTADEKLFF
14,TRBJ2-7,TRBD2,NA,TRBV30,TGTGCCTGGAGACGAACTAGCGCTAGCTACGAGCAGTACTTC,CAWRRTSASYEQYF
19,TRBJ2-7,TRBD1,NA,TRBV9,TGTGCCAGCAGCGTAGTCTGGCAGGGGGTTGTCCCTACCTCCTACGAGCAGTACTTC,CASSVVWQGVVPTSYEQYF
14,TRBJ2-1,NA,NA,TRBV6-5,TGTGCCAGCAGGCCGGATAGGAGGCACAATGAGCAGTTCTTC,CASRPDRRHNEQFF
15,TRBJ1-5,NA,NA,TRBV10-3,TGTGCCATCAGTGAGTACAGAGCTAGCAATCAGCCCCAGCATTTT,CAISEYRASNQPQHF
16,TRBJ2-6,NA,NA,TRBV5-1,TGCGCCAGCAGCTTGGCCGGGTGGAGTGGGGCCAACGTCCTGACTTTC,CASSLAGWSGANVLTF
16,TRBJ2-7,TRBD2,NA,TRBV7-2,TGTGCCAGCAGCTTAGTGGGGGGACTAGCGTCCTACGAGCAGTACTTC,CASSLVGGLASYEQYF
16,TRBJ2-1,NA,NA,TRBV15,TGTGCCACCAGCAGAGATCGCTGGGGGCAGGGCTATGAGCAGTTCTTC,CATSRDRWGQGYEQFF
15,TRBJ1-1,NA,NA,TRBV7-3,TGTGCCAGCAGCTTAACGGCGACAGGCCTCACTGAAGCTTTCTTT,CASSLTATGLTEAFF
15,TRBJ2-3,NA,NA,TRBV5-1,TGCGCCAGCGACCGTGGGGGGGGCGCGACAGATACGCAGTATTTT,CASDRGGGATDTQYF
14,TRBJ2-7,NA,NA,TRBV1,TGCACCAGCAGCCAAGACGGGACAGGGAGCGAGCAGTACTTC,CTSSQDGTGSEQYF
16,TRBJ2-5,TRBD1,NA,TRBV7-3,TGTGCCAGCAGCCTAGGGATACCGGGACAGGGGAGTGAGCAGTACTTC,CASSLGIPGQGSEQYF
14,TRBJ2-5,NA,once,TRBV5-1,TGCGCCAGCAGCTTCAGGGGCGGTGGGGAGACCCAGTACTTC,CASSFRGGGETQYF
13,TRBJ1-5,NA,NA,TRBV2,TGTGCCAGCAGGCAGGGTGGAGGTCAGCCCCAGCATTTT,CASRQGGGQPQHF
13,TRBJ2-3,NA,once,TRBV7-9,TGTGCCAGCAGCTGGGTCAGGTCAGATACGCAGTATTTT,CASSWVRSDTQYF
13,TRBJ2-5,NA,NA,TRBV5-1,TGCGCCAGCAGTTTCGGGGTTAAAGAGACCCAGTACTTC,CASSFGVKETQYF
15,TRBJ2-3,TRBD1,once,TRBV10-1,TGCGCCAGCAGTGGGGACAGGGAGGGAGCAGATACGCAGTATTTT,CASSGDREGADTQYF
17,TRBJ2-5,NA,NA,TRBV4-1,TGCGCCAGCAGCCAAGATAATCCGAGGGGCCTACAAGAGACCCAGTACTTC,CASSQDNPRGLQETQYF
13,TRBJ1-2,NA,once,TRBV11-2,TGTGCCAGCAGCTCTACAGGGTCCCTTGGCTACACCTTC,CASSSTGSLGYTF
14,TRBJ2-7,TRBD1,NA,TRBV11-2,TGTGCCAGCAGCGGGACAGTCCTCGAGGTCCAGCAGTACTTC,CASSGTVLEVQQYF
13,TRBJ2-7,TRBD1,NA,TRBV29-1,TGCAGCGGAGGGACAGCGATCCCCTACGAGCAGTACTTC,CSGGTAIPYEQYF
14,TRBJ2-1,TRBD2,NA,TRBV28,TGTGCCAGCAGGGTAGCGGGAGGGTGGAATGAGCAGTTCTTC,CASRVAGGWNEQFF
14,TRBJ2-5,NA,NA,TRBV7-9,TGTGCCAGCAGCTTCCTGGGCGGGATGGAGACCCAGTACTTC,CASSFLGGMETQYF
15,TRBJ2-2,NA,NA,TRBV11-3,TGTGCCAGCAGCTTAGGTCGGGGGGCAGCCGGGGAGCTGTTTTTT,CASSLGRGAAGELFF